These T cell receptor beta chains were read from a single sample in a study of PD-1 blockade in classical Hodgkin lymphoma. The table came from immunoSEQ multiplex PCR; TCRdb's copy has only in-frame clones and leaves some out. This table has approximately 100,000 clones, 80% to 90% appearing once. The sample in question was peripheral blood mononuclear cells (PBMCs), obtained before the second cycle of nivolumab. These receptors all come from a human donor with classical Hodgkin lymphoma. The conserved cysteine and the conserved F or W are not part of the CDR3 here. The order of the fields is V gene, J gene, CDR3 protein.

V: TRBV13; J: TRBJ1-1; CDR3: ASSLEGQGFEAF
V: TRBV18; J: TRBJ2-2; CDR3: ASSPWVDTGELF
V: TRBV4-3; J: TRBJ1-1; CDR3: ASSQVEQGKAF
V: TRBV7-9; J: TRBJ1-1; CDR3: ASSVSSGTTEAF
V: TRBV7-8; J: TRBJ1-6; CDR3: ASSSQFTGEPSSYNSPLH
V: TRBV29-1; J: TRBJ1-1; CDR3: SVLPAGRTNTEAF
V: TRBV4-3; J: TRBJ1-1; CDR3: ASSQGQINTEAF
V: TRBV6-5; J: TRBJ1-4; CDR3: ASRRTGEREKLF
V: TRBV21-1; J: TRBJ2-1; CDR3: ASTRGLAGGPHFGQF
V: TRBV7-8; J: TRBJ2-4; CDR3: ASSVSGGQAKNIQY
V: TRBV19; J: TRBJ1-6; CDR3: ASRGTGQGTTPLH
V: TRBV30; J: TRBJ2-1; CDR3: AWSEGAGVNEQF
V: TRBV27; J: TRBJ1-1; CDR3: ASSLSGPADTEAF
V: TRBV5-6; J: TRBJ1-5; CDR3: ASSPWTGMQPQH
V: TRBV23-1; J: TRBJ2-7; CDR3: ASSQAWRRRAGTGGITRAYEQY
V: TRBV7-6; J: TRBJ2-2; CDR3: ASSLLGQGAGELF
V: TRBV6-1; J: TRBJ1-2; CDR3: ASSEHRGGYT
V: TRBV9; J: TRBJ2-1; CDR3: ASSVEPDNEQF
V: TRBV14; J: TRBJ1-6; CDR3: ASSQESTYNSPLH
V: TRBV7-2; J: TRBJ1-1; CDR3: ASSPSTAEAF
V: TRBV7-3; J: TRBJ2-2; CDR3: ASSLGLSNTGELF
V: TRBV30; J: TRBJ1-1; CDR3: AWLWRGRNTEAF
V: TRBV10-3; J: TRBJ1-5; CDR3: AISEIQHNQPQH
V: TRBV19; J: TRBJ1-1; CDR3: ASRFYRGTLKGTEAF
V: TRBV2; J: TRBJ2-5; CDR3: ASSDSLAGTQY
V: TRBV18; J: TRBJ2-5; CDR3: ASSPQTGQETQY